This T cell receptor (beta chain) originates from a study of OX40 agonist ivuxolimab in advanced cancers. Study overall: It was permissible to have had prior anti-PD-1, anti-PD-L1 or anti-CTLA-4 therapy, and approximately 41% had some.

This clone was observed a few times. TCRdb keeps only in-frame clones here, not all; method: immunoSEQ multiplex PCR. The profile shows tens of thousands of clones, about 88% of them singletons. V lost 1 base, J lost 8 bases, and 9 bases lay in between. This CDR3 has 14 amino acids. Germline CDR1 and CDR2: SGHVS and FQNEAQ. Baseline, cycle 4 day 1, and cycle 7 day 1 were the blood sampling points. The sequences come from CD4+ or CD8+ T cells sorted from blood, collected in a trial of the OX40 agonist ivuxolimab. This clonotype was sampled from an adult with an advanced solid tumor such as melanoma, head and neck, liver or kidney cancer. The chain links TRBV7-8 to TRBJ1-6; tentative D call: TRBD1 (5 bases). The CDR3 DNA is TGTGCCAGCAGCTTAGTGACAGAATATTCACCCCTCCACTTT. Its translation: CASSLVTEYSPLHF.